This T cell receptor (beta chain) was sequenced in a study of blood T cell repertoires in COVID-19. TCRdb's copy holds only in-frame clones and misses some; the assay was immunoSEQ multiplex PCR. This sample carries 250,000 to 350,000 clones, roughly 90% of them seen once, and the ten largest clones take less than 2%. The receptor comes from a woman under 30 with acute COVID-19. Specimen: PBMCs or T cells enriched from blood (not recorded which).

The CDR3, as DNA: TGTGCCAGCAGTTCCCACTCCCAAGAGACCCAGTACTTC. This gives the protein CASSSHSQETQYF. V gene TRBV12-3 or TRBV12-4 combines with J gene TRBJ2-5; no clear D. Trimming cost V 4 bases and J 1 base, with 7 bases left between them. The CDR3 is made up of 13 amino acids.